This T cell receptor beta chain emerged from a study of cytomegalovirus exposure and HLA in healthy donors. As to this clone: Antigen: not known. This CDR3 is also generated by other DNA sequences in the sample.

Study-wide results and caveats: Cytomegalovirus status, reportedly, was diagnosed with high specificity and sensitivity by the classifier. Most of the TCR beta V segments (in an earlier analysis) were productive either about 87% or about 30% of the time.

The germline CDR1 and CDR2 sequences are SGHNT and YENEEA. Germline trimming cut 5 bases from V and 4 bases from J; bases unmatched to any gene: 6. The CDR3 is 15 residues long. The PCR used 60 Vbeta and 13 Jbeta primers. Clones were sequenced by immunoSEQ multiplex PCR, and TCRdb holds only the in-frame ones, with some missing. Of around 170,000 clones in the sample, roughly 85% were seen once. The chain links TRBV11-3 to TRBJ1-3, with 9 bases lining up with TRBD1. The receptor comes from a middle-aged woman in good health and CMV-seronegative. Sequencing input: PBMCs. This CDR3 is CASSPGQGPGNTIYF. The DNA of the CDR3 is TGTGCCAGCAGCCCGGGACAGGGCCCCGGAAACACCATATATTTT.